The rows below give T cell receptor beta chains drawn from one sample of a study of T cells in Graves' hyperthyroidism and ophthalmopathy. TCRdb passed the multiplex PCR reads through MiXCR, listing each CDR3 protein once. This table has about 690,000 distinct CDR3 sequences, roughly 17% appearing once. Specimen: blood. The receptors were gathered from a man aged 50-60 years with Graves' hyperthyroidism. CDR3s include the opening cysteine and the closing phenylalanine or tryptophan. The D gene is left open where the match is weak. Expanded clones are given a class, and other clones once, few, many or no size at all.

clone_size	v_call	cdr3_length	d_call	j_call	cdr3_nt	cdr3_aa
many	TRBV27	15	NA	TRBJ2-7	TGTGCCAGCAGTTTTTCTGGGGAGAGCTCCTACGAGCAGTACTTC	CASSFSGESSYEQYF
NA	TRBV20-1	14	NA	TRBJ2-2	TGCAGTGCTAGAGAAGTATGGGGAACCGGGGAGCTGTTTTTT	CSAREVWGTGELFF
few	TRBV28	17	NA	TRBJ1-5	TGTGCCAGCAGTTTCTTTTCTATTCGACAGTTCAATCAGCCCCAGCATTTT	CASSFFSIRQFNQPQHF
many	TRBV6-1	14	TRBD1	TRBJ2-7	TGTGCCAGCAGTTCTCCGGGACAGACCTACGAGCAGTACTTC	CASSSPGQTYEQYF
many	TRBV27	14	TRBD1	TRBJ1-6	TGTGCCAGCAGTAGACAGGGGAACAATTCACCCCTCCACTTT	CASSRQGNNSPLHF
many	TRBV7-9	13	NA	TRBJ2-7	TGTGCCAGCAGCTCGTGGGACGTCTACGAGCAGTACTTC	CASSSWDVYEQYF
NA	TRBV24-1	17	NA	TRBJ2-6	TGTGCCACCAGTGACGCCGACAGCTACTCTGGGGCCAACGTCCTGACTTTC	CATSDADSYSGANVLTF
many	TRBV7-6	13	NA	TRBJ1-1	TGTGCCAGCACCCTCGGGTCGAACACTGAAGCTTTCTTT	CASTLGSNTEAFF
NA	TRBV18	14	NA	TRBJ2-7	TGTGCCAGCTCTCTAGAACCCCCGCAGAACGAGCAGTACTTC	CASSLEPPQNEQYF
many	TRBV28	14	TRBD1	TRBJ2-7	TGTGCCAGCAGTTTAACGGGAACAGGGGGCGAGCAGTACTTC	CASSLTGTGGEQYF
many	TRBV27	14	TRBD1	TRBJ2-7	TGTGCCAGCAGGGGGCAGGGGGCTTCCTACGAGCAGTACTTC	CASRGQGASYEQYF
few	TRBV20-1	12	TRBD1	TRBJ1-5	TGCAGTGCTGGAATACAGGGGGTCCCCCAGCATTTT	CSAGIQGVPQHF
NA	TRBV4-1	14	TRBD1	TRBJ1-6	TGCGCCAGCAGCCCGGACAGGGACAATTCACCCCTCCACTTT	CASSPDRDNSPLHF
many	TRBV30	12	NA	TRBJ1-5	TGTGCCTGGAGTCGAGGTAGGCAGCCCCAGCATTTT	CAWSRGRQPQHF
few	TRBV19	13	NA	TRBJ2-7	TGTGCCAGTAGTACCCCTACTCGCATCGAGCAGTACTTC	CASSTPTRIEQYF
many	TRBV20-1	15	TRBD2	TRBJ2-3	TGCAGTGCTAGTGTAGCGGGAGGGCCTTCAGATACGCAGTATTTT	CSASVAGGPSDTQYF
many	TRBV30	13	NA	TRBJ1-1	TGTGCCCTATTGATACAGCCCAACACTGAAGCTTTCTTT	CALLIQPNTEAFF
many	TRBV7-3	16	TRBD2	TRBJ2-1	TGTGCCAGCAGCGCGACGTCAGCGGGAGGACACAATGAGCAGTTCTTC	CASSATSAGGHNEQFF
many	TRBV5-1	14	TRBD1	TRBJ2-3	TGCGCCAGCAGACAACGACAGGGAACAGATACGCAGTATTTT	CASRQRQGTDTQYF
NA	TRBV7-6	14	NA	TRBJ1-1	TGTGCCGGCAGCTTCGGGGGGGTGAACACTGAAGCTTTCTTT	CAGSFGGVNTEAFF
few	TRBV6-1	15	TRBD2	TRBJ2-7	TGTGCCAGCAGTCAGAAAGCGGGAGGTATCCACGAGCAGTACTTC	CASSQKAGGIHEQYF
many	TRBV20-1	12	NA	TRBJ2-1	TGCAGTGCGGAGGACTTGTCCAATGAGCAGTTCTTC	CSAEDLSNEQFF
NA	TRBV29-1	13	NA	TRBJ1-1	TGCAGCGTTGAACGGCAGGGTGGCACTGAGGCTTTCTTT	CSVERQGGTEAFF
NA	TRBV28	16	TRBD1	TRBJ1-1	TGTGCCAGCAGCCCCTCAATAGGGACAGGCAACACTGAAGCTTTCTTT	CASSPSIGTGNTEAFF
few	TRBV19	15	NA	TRBJ1-5	TGTGCCAGTAACAATCAGGGGCCGAGCAATCAGCCCCAGCATTTT	CASNNQGPSNQPQHF
many	TRBV12-3/TRBV12-4	11	NA	TRBJ2-7	TGTGCCAGCAGGCGGGGCTACGAGCAGTACTTC	CASRRGYEQYF
few	TRBV30	17	TRBD2	TRBJ2-3	TGTGCCTGGAACTCCCGCGGAATAGCGGGAATTCGGGATACGCAGTATTTT	CAWNSRGIAGIRDTQYF
many	TRBV6-1	16	TRBD1	TRBJ2-2	TGTGCCAGCAGTGGACAGGGGGTTGGGAACACCGGGGAGCTGTTTTTT	CASSGQGVGNTGELFF
few	TRBV30	14	NA	TRBJ2-7	TGTGCCTGGAGTAGGGGGGGGACCCCCTACGAGCAGTACTTC	CAWSRGGTPYEQYF
many	TRBV6-1	15	NA	TRBJ2-5	TGTGCCAGCAGTCGCCGGAATGGGGTTGAGAAGACCCAGTACTTC	CASSRRNGVEKTQYF
NA	TRBV7-9	17	NA	TRBJ2-2	TGTGCCAGCAGCTTAGGGTTTGGAAACACCAACACCGGGGAGCTGTTTTTT	CASSLGFGNTNTGELFF
few	TRBV30	16	TRBD2	TRBJ2-5	TGTGCCTGGAGTGGGGGGACTAGCGGACTTCCGGAGACCCAGTACTTC	CAWSGGTSGLPETQYF
many	TRBV27	12	NA	TRBJ2-3	TGTGCCAGCAGTTTATCATGGGGGACGCAGTATTTT	CASSLSWGTQYF
many	TRBV27	14	TRBD2	TRBJ2-1	TGTGCCAGCATGGGCCTAGCGGGAGTTAATGAGCAGTTCTTC	CASMGLAGVNEQFF
NA	TRBV30	14	NA	TRBJ1-1	TGTGCCTGGAGTAAAAGAGCGGGGAACACTGAAGCTTTCTTT	CAWSKRAGNTEAFF
NA	TRBV20-1	12	NA	TRBJ2-4	TGCAGTCGGGACTCCAGGGAGAACATGCAGTACTTC	CSRDSRENMQYF
many	TRBV30	14	NA	TRBJ1-1	TGTGCCTGGAGTGTACGGCGAAAAAACACTGAAGCTTTCTTT	CAWSVRRKNTEAFF
once	TRBV19	16	TRBD2	TRBJ2-7	TGTGCCAGTAGGGAGCAAGGGACTAGCGCGATCTACGAGCAGTACTTC	CASREQGTSAIYEQYF
NA	TRBV4-3	16	NA	TRBJ2-7	TGCGCCAGCAGCCAAGATTGGGAACAGGTTACCTACGAGCAGTACTTC	CASSQDWEQVTYEQYF
NA	TRBV3-1	17	NA	TRBJ1-5	TGTGCCAGCAGCCAAGCTACCCGGCAGGGAGGCAATCAGCCCCAGCATTTT	CASSQATRQGGNQPQHF
many	TRBV28	14	TRBD2	TRBJ2-5	TGTGCCAGCAGTTTAACTAGCGGGGAGGAGACCCAGTACTTC	CASSLTSGEETQYF